The entry below describes one T cell receptor beta chain. This clone's antigen is unknown. No clone much larger than this one lies a single base away; base qualities are absent. The donors belonged to the validation cohort of 90 to 150 subjects, which was separate from the roughly 700-subject first cohort. The data were taken from a study of cytomegalovirus exposure and HLA in healthy donors (dated by TCRdb to 2016 to 2017). Looking at the study overall: According to a later analysis, one platform produced both the 110 or so validation repertoires and the 666 repertoires of the first cohort. The study aimed to test whether signatures of past pathogen exposure could be identified by cataloging public T cell receptors. In addition to the first cohort of about 650 subjects, a separate validation cohort of approximately 120 different subjects was used. To predict cytomegalovirus infection status, the study brought together high-throughput TCR immunosequencing, statistical association of individual TCRs with disease status, and machine learning.

Relative to germline, V is missing 6 bases and J is missing 2 bases, with 6 bases of the junction outside any gene match. From cysteine to phenylalanine, the CDR3 is 15 amino acids long. Here the CDR3 DNA is all that survives: 45 bases in frame from base 1. Sequences MNHNY (CDR1) and SVGAGI (CDR2) are obtained from the germline V gene (reference sequence). Results the study describes overall, beyond this receptor: Subsequent analysis determined that TCRs grouped into clusters in the first cohort also showed a tendency toward co-occurrence across the roughly 120 validation repertoires, and approximately 94% of cluster scores exceeded 0. All 130 or so repertoires were used to score co-occurrence in the validation cohort in a later analysis, because that analysis had no HLA typing for the cohort. A few of the identified cytomegalovirus-associated TCR beta chains were confirmed in vitro to be specific for cytomegalovirus antigens. The classifier was reported to diagnose cytomegalovirus status with high specificity and sensitivity in both the original cohort and the validation cohort. According to the authors, the approach could potentially be generalized to other disease states and immunological phenotypes. Most TCR sequences were observed very rarely across donors, whereas some public TCRs were present in many individuals. The study gave a list of 150 to 200 TCR beta chains associated with cytomegalovirus.

Preparation of the library involved the immunoSEQ multiplex PCR assay. Regarding the original processing steps: To diagnose cytomegalovirus status from the catalog of TCR beta chain sequences, a statistical classification framework was built. TCRdb's version of the immuneACCESS table is confined to in-frame rearrangements and falls short of the full clone set. An unresolved V gene accounts for under half of the shortfall where checked; the remainder is of unknown origin. That table furnishes V, J and clone size, whereas the DNA furnished D and trimming. The sample table shows 110,000 or so clones, and more than 70% are seen once. In total, the top ten clones hold roughly 2% of the sample.

What was sequenced was PBMCs. The sequence links TRBV6-6 to TRBJ2-2; 7 nucleotides in the junction match TRBD1. The receptor was derived from a woman in her thirties in good health and CMV-seronegative. The CDR3 region reads CASRSGQRNTGELFF. DNA sequence: TGTGCCAGCAGGTCGGGACAGCGAAACACCGGGGAGCTGTTTTTT.